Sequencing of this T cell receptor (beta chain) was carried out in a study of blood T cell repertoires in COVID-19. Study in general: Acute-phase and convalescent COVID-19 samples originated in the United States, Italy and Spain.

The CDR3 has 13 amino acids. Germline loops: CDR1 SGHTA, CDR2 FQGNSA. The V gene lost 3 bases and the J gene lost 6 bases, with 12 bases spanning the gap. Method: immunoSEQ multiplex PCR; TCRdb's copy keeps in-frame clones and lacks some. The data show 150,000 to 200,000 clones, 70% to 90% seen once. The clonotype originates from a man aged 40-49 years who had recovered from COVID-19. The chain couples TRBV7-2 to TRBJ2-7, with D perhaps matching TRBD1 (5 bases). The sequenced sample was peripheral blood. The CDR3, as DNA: TGTGCCAGCAGCTTCCTGGTGGGGCTCGAGCAGTACTTC. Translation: CASSFLVGLEQYF.